Sequencing of this TCR beta chain was carried out in a study of T cells in Graves' hyperthyroidism and ophthalmopathy. The CDR3 is 13 residues long. Details on this clonotype: At one end, the junction sequence differs from germline, possibly due to a read error.

Regions amplified from RNA transcripts were the TCR beta CDR3 regions. The study used the HTBI primer set for a first-round RT-PCR of the TCR CDR3. MiXCR was run by TCRdb on the multiplex PCR reads, yielding one entry per CDR3 protein. The sample includes hundreds of thousands of distinct CDR3 sequences, about 45% of them seen just once. The rearrangement joins TRBV12-3 or TRBV12-4 to TRBJ1-2, with unresolved D. What was sequenced was peripheral blood or thyroid tissue (not recorded which). This TCR was sampled from a young woman with Graves' hyperthyroidism. CDR3 residues: CACSYGSNYGYTF. CDR3 in DNA: TGTGCCTGCAGTTATGGATCCAACTATGGCTACACCTTC.